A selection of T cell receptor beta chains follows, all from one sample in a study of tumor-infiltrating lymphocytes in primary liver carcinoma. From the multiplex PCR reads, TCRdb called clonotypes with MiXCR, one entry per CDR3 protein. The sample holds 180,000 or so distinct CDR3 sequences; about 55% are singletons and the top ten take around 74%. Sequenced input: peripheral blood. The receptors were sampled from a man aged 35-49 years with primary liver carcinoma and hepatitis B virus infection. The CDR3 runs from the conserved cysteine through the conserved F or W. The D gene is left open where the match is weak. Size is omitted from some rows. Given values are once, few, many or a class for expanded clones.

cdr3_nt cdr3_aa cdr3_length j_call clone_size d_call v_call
TGTGCCAGCAGTTACCAGTATAAGCAGTACTTC CASSYQYKQYF 11 TRBJ2-7 - - TRBV6-5
TGTGCCAGCAGCTTAACTCCCTTAGGCACTGAAGCTTTCTTT CASSLTPLGTEAFF 14 TRBJ1-1 many - TRBV11-2
TGTGCCAGCAGCCCTGGAGACTATGGCCACACCTTC CASSPGDYGHTF 12 TRBJ1-2 - - TRBV28
TGTGCCAGCAGCTCGTCCGGGACAGCTGAGACCCAGTACTTC CASSSSGTAETQYF 14 TRBJ2-5 - TRBD1 TRBV7-9
TGCAGCGCCGTAAGCCCTCAGGGATGGACTGAAGCTTTCTTT CSAVSPQGWTEAFF 14 TRBJ1-1 many - TRBV29-1
TGCGCCAGCAGCATGGCAGGGACCCACAATGAGCAGTTCTTC CASSMAGTHNEQFF 14 TRBJ2-1 - - TRBV4-1
TGTGCCAGCAGCTTGGCGCGGGAGGGCCATGTTAAACAGTTCTTC CASSLAREGHVKQFF 15 TRBJ2-1 - TRBD2 TRBV5-6
TGTGCCAGCAGCTCTTCCGGGACAGAAGAGTACTTC CASSSSGTEEYF 12 TRBJ2-7 once TRBD1 TRBV7-9
TGTGCCAGCAGCTCCGGGACAGTTTCCTACGAGCAGTACTTC CASSSGTVSYEQYF 14 TRBJ2-7 - TRBD1 TRBV5-5
TGTGCCAGCTGCTTGTGGGGGTACTACGAGCAGTACTTC CASCLWGYYEQYF 13 TRBJ2-7 - - TRBV11-1
TGTGCCAGCAGCGATTCGGGACTAGCGGGAGGGGCGACTAGCACAGATACGCAGTATTTT CASSDSGLAGGATSTDTQYF 20 TRBJ2-3 - TRBD2 TRBV4-2
TGTGCCAGCAGCCTACTAGCGGGTCACACCGGGGAGCTGTTTTTT CASSLLAGHTGELFF 15 TRBJ2-2 few TRBD2 TRBV12-3/TRBV12-4
TGTGCCAGCAGTTTTGGCAGGGGTGGGACCGGGGAGCTGTTTTTT CASSFGRGGTGELFF 15 TRBJ2-2 - - TRBV6-5
TGTGCCAGCAGCGACTATATGGGCTACGAGCAGTACTTC CASSDYMGYEQYF 13 TRBJ2-7 - - TRBV11-2
TGTGCCAGCAGCCCTCAGCCGGGACAAGGAAACACCATATATTTT CASSPQPGQGNTIYF 15 TRBJ1-3 - - TRBV6-5
TGTGCCAGCAGCCAAGTTTGGACACCTATCTCTGGAAACACCATATATTTT CASSQVWTPISGNTIYF 17 TRBJ1-3 few - TRBV14
TGTGCCAGCAGCCCCTCCCCTGGAGGGCACAATGTGCAGTTCTTC CASSPSPGGHNVQFF 15 TRBJ2-1 - - TRBV13
TGCGCCAGCAGCCAAGAAGTTGCAGCGGGAGGACTCTACGAGCAGTACTTC CASSQEVAAGGLYEQYF 17 TRBJ2-7 - TRBD2 TRBV4-1
TGCAGCGTTGAAGACCCCTACGGGGACGAGCAGTACTTC CSVEDPYGDEQYF 13 TRBJ2-7 many - TRBV29-1
TGTGCCAGCAGTTTTGGAGAAAGTGAAGCTTTCTTT CASSFGESEAFF 12 TRBJ1-1 - - TRBV12-3/TRBV12-4
TGTGTCAGCAGCTTAGGCCTTGCAGGGACCTACGAGCAGTACTTC CVSSLGLAGTYEQYF 15 TRBJ2-7 - - TRBV11-1
TGTGCCAGCACTACTCCGGGGACCACAGATACGCAGTATTTT CASTTPGTTDTQYF 14 TRBJ2-3 few - TRBV12-3/TRBV12-4
TGTGCCCTGAGGGTTAGGGAGACCCAGTACTTC CALRVRETQYF 11 TRBJ2-5 - - TRBV29-1
TGTGCCAGCAGTTATCCCACAGGGTTGGGTGAAAAACTGTTTTTT CASSYPTGLGEKLFF 15 TRBJ1-4 - - TRBV28
TGCAGCGCCCGCCGGGACAGGGGTTCCTACAATGAGCAGTTCTTC CSARRDRGSYNEQFF 15 TRBJ2-1 - TRBD1 TRBV29-1
TGTGCCTCCGCCCAGGGGGCCTACGGGCAGTACTTC CASAQGAYGQYF 12 TRBJ2-7 few TRBD1 TRBV28
TGTGCCAGCAGTTCTCCTTACCTATTACAGGGCACAGATACGCAGTATTTT CASSSPYLLQGTDTQYF 17 TRBJ2-3 few - TRBV28
TGCGCCAGCGGCTTAGCTGGCTTTCCCGGCGAGCAGTACTTC CASGLAGFPGEQYF 14 TRBJ2-7 once - TRBV11-1
TGTGACAGCAGCCTCCCGGGAACCTACGGGCAGTACTTC CDSSLPGTYGQYF 13 TRBJ2-7 - - TRBV11-2
TGTGCCAGCAATATGACGTTGGCGGGGCGGTTGTCCGGGGAGCTGTTTTTT CASNMTLAGRLSGELFF 17 TRBJ2-2 few - TRBV28
TGTGCCAGCACCCGCCCCGAGGCAGGGGGAGGTGGGGCCAACGTCCTGACTTTC CASTRPEAGGGGANVLTF 18 TRBJ2-6 - - TRBV28
TGCAGCGTTGAGGGACTAGCGGGAACCGGGGAGCTGTTTTTT CSVEGLAGTGELFF 14 TRBJ2-2 - TRBD2 TRBV29-1
TGTGCCAGCAGTCCGGGCATTGGGAATTCACCCCTCCACTTT CASSPGIGNSPLHF 14 TRBJ1-6 - - TRBV6-6
TGTGCCAGCAGCTTGGGGGTAACAGGGTCGGGGACCCAGTACTTC CASSLGVTGSGTQYF 15 TRBJ2-5 - - TRBV5-6
TGTGCCAGCAGGGAGGGCGGCTCAGCGGAGGGCGAGCAGTACTTC CASREGGSAEGEQYF 15 TRBJ2-7 - - TRBV6-5
TGTGCCAACGCTCACCTCGGGACACTACCCCCGGGGCAGTTCTTC CANAHLGTLPPGQFF 15 TRBJ2-1 - - TRBV11-2
TGCAGCGTGAACAGGGAAATGAACACTGAAGCTTTCTTT CSVNREMNTEAFF 13 TRBJ1-1 few - TRBV29-1
TGTGCCAGCAGCTTACGGGCGGGATGGACGGAGACCCAGTACTTC CASSLRAGWTETQYF 15 TRBJ2-5 - - TRBV13
TGTAGCAGCAGTTTCCCCCCTTTCCTGACAAACTTGGATGAGCAGTTCTTC CSSSFPPFLTNLDEQFF 17 TRBJ2-1 once - TRBV12-3/TRBV12-4
TGCAGCGTGCCAGTGAACACTGAAGCTTTCTTT CSVPVNTEAFF 11 TRBJ1-1 many - TRBV29-1